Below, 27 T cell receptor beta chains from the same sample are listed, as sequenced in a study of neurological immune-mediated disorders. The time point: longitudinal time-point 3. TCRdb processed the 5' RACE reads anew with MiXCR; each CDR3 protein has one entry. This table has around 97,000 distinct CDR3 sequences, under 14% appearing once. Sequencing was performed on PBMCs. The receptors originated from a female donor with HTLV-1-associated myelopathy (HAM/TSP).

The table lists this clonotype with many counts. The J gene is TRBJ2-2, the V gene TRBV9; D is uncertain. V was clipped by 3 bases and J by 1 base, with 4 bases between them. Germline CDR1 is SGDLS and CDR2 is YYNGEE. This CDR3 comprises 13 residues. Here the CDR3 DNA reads TGTGCCAGCAGCGCCGAGAACACCGGGGAGCTGTTTTTT. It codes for CASSAENTGELFF.

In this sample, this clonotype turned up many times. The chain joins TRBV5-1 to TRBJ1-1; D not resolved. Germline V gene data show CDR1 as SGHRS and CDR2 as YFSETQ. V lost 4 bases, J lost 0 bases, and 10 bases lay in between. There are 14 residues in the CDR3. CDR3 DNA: TGCGCCAGCAGCGCGGACGGATTGAACACTGAAGCTTTCTTT. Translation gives CASSADGLNTEAFF.

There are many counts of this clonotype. The chain's CDR3 is CASSYTLHPDTQYF. The CDR3, as DNA: TGCGCCAGCAGCTACACCCTCCACCCAGATACGCAGTATTTT. The V gene is TRBV5-1, the J gene TRBJ2-3; D ambiguous. The CDR3 totals 14 residues. The V end was cut by 3 bases, the J end by 4 bases, with 12 bases between. Germline V lookup: CDR1 SGHRS, CDR2 YFSETQ.

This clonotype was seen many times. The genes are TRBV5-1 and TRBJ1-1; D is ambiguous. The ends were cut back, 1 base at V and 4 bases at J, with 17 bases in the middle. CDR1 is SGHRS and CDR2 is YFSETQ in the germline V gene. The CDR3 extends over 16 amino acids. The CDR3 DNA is TGCGCCAGCAGCTTGCAGGTCCATAAAATGGGCACTGAAGCTTTCTTT. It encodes CASSLQVHKMGTEAFF. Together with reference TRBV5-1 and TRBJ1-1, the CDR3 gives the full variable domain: KAGVTQTPRYLIKTRGQQVTLSCSPISGHRSVSWYQQTPGQGLQFLFEYFSETQRNKGNFPGRFSGRQFSNSRSEMNVSTLELGDSALYLCASSLQVHKMGTEAFFGQGTRLTVV.

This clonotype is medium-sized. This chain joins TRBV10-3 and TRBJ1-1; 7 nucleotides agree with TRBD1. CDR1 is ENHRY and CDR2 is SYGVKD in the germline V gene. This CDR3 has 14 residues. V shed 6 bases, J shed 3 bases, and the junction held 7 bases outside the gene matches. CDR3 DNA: TGTGCCATCAGCACAGGGGTCGGGGACACTGAAGCTTTCTTT. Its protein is CAISTGVGDTEAFF.

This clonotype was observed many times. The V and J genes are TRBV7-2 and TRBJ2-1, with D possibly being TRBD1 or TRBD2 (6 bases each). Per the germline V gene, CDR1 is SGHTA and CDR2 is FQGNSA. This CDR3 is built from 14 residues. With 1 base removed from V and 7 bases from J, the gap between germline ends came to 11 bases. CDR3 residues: CASSLGGALNEQFF. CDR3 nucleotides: TGTGCCAGCAGCTTAGGGGGGGCATTGAATGAGCAGTTCTTC.

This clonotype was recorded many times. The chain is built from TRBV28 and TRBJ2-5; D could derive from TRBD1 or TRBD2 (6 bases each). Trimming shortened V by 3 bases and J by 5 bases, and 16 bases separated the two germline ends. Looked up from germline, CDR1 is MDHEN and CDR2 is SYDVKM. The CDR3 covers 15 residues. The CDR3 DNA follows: TGTGCCAGCAGTTTTGAAGGGGGGATGCTCGAGACCCAGTACTTC. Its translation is CASSFEGGMLETQYF. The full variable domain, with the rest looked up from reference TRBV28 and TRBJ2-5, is DVKVTQSSRYLVKRTGEKVFLECVQDMDHENMFWYRQDPGLGLRLIYFSYDVKMKEKGDIPEGYSVSREKKERFSLILESASTNQTSMYLCASSFEGGMLETQYFGPGTRLLVL.

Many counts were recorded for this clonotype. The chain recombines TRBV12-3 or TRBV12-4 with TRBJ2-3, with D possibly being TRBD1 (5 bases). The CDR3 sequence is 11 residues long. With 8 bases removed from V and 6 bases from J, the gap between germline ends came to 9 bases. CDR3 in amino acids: CASSYRDTQYF. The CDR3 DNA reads TGTGCCAGCTCCTACAGGGATACGCAGTATTTT.

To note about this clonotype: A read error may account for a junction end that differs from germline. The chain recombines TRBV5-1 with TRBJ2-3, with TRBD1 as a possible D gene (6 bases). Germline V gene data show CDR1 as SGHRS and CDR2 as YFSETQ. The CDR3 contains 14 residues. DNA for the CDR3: TGCGCCAGCAGCTCCAGGGGTAGCAAAGATACGCAGTATTTT. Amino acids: CASSSRGSKDTQYF.

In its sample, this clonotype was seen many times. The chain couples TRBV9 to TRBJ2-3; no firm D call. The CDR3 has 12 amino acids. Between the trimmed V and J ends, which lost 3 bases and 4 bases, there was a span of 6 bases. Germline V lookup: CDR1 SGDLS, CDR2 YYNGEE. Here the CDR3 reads CASSDSPDTQYF. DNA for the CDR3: TGTGCCAGCAGCGATTCACCAGATACGCAGTATTTT.

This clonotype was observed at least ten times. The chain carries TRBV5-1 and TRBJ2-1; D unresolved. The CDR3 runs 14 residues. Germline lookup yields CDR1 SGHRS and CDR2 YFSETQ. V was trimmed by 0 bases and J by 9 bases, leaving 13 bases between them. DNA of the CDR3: TGCGCCAGCAGCTTGGACTTCCAGCCGGTTGAGCAGTTCTTC. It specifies CASSLDFQPVEQFF.

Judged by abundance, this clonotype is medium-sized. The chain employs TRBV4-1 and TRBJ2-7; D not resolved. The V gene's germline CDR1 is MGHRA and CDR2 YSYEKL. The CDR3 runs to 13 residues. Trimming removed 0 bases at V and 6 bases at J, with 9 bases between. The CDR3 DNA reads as TGCGCCAGCAGCCAAGATTTTCGTTCCGAGCAGTACTTC. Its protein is CASSQDFRSEQYF.

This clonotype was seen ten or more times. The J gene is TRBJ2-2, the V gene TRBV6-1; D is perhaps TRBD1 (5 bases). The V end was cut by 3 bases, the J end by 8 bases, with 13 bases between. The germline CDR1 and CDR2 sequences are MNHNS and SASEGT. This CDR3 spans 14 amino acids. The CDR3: CASSERQYSGELFF. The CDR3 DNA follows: TGTGCCAGCAGTGAGCGACAGTATTCGGGGGAGCTGTTTTTT.

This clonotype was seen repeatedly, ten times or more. CDR3 amino acids: CASSLPGLAVETQYF. The CDR3 DNA reads as TGTGCCAGCAGTTTACCGGGACTAGCGGTTGAGACCCAGTACTTC. The rearrangement uses TRBV28 and TRBJ2-5; 11 nucleotides match TRBD2. This CDR3 has 15 amino acids. J lost 5 bases, V lost 2 bases, and 4 bases had no gene match. Germline V lookup: CDR1 MDHEN, CDR2 SYDVKM.

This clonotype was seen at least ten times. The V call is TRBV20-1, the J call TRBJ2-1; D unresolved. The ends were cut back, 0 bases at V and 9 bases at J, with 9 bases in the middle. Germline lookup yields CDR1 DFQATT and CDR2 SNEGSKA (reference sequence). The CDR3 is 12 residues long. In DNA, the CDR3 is TGCAGTGCTAGAGAGGTTCAGTCTGAGCAGTTCTTC. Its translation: CSAREVQSEQFF.

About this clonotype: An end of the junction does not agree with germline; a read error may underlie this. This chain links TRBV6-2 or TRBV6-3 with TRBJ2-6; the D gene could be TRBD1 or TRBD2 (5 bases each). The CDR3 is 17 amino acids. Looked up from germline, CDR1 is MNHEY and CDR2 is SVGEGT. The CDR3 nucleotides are TGTGCCATCAGTTACCGCGGGCGTTTCTCTGGGGCCAATGTCCTGACTTTC. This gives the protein CAISYRGRFSGANVLTF.

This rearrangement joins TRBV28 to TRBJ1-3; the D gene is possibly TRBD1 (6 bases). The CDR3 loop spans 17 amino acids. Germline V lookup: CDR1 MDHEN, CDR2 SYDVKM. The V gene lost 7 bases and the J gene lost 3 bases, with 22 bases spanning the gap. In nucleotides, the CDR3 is TGTGCCAGCATCGTCGGTGGGGGGGGCGAAAGTGGAAACACCATATATTTT. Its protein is CASIVGGGGESGNTIYF.

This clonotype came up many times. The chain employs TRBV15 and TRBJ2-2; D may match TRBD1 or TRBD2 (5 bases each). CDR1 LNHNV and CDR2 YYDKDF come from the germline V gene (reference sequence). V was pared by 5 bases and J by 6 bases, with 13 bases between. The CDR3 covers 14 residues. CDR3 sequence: CATSVTRDAGELFF. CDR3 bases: TGTGCCACCAGCGTGACCAGGGACGCCGGGGAGCTGTTTTTT.

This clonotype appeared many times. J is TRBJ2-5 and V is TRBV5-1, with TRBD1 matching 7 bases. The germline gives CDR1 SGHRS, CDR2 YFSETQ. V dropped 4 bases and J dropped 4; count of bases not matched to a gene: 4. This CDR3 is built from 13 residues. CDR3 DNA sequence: TGCGCCAGCAGCAGGAACAGGGGAGAGACCCAGTACTTC. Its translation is CASSRNRGETQYF.

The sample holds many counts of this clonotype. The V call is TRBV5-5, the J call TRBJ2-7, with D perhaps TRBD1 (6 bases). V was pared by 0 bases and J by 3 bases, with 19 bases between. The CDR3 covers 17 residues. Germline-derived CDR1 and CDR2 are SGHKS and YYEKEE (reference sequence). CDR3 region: CASSLAGDTLRFYEQYF. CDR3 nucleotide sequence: TGTGCCAGCAGCTTGGCAGGGGACACCCTTCGATTCTACGAGCAGTACTTC.

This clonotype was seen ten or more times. The CDR3 loop is CASSQTGDISYEQYF. The DNA of the CDR3 is TGTGCCAGCAGCCAAACAGGGGACATATCCTACGAGCAGTACTTC. The rearrangement uses TRBV3-1 and TRBJ2-7; 7 bases are shared with TRBD1. The junction had 5 bases not matched to a gene; V was cut back by 2 bases and J by 1 base. Per germline, CDR1 LGHDT and CDR2 YNNKEL (reference sequence). The CDR3 has 15 residues.

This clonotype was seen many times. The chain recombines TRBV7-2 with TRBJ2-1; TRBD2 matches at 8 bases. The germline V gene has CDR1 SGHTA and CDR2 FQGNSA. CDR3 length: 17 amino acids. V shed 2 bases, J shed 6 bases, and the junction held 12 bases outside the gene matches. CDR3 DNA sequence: TGTGCCAGCAGCTTACCGGGGACCGGGGGGGCATTCAATGAGCAGTTCTTC. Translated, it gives CASSLPGTGGAFNEQFF.

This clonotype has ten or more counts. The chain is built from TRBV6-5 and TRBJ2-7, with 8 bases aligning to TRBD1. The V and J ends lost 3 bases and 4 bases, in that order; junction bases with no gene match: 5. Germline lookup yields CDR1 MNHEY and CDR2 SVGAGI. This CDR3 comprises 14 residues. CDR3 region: CASSYGQGAYEQYF. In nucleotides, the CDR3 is TGTGCCAGCAGTTATGGGCAGGGGGCTTACGAGCAGTACTTC.

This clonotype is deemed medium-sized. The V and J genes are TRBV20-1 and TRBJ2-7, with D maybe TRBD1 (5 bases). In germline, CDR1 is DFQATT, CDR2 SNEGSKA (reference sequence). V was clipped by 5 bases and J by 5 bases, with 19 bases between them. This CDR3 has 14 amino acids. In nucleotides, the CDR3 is TGCAGTGCTCAGAGGCGTTCAGGGATGAACGAGCAGTACTTC. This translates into CSAQRRSGMNEQYF.

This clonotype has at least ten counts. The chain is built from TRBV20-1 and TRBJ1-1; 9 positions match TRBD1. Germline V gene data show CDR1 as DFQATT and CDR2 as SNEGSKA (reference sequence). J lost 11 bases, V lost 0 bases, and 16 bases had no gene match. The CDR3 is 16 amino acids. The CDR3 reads CSARDPAPGQGLVAFF. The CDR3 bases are TGCAGTGCTAGAGACCCTGCACCGGGACAGGGTTTAGTGGCTTTCTTT.

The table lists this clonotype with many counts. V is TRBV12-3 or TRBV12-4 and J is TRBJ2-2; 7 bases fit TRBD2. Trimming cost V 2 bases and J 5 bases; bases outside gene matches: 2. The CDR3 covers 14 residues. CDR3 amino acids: CASSLWEGTGELFF. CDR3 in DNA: TGTGCCAGCAGTTTATGGGAGGGGACCGGGGAGCTGTTTTTT.

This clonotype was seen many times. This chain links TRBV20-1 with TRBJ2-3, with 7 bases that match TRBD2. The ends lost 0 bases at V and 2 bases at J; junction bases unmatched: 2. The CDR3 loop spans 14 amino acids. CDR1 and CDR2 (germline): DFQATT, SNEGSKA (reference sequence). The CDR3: CSARDGRATDTQYF. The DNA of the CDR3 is TGCAGTGCTAGAGATGGGAGGGCCACAGATACGCAGTATTTT.